Sequencing of this T cell receptor beta chain was carried out in a study of OX40 agonist ivuxolimab in advanced cancers. On the study more broadly: Patients were dosed with the agonistic anti-OX40 (CD134) antibody ivuxolimab. Checkpoint inhibitors had been given previously to about 38% of patients.

Blood was sampled at baseline, cycle 4 day 1, and cycle 7 day 1. The protocol was immunoSEQ multiplex PCR, while the TCRdb copy is restricted to in-frame clones and leaves out a portion. The repertoire holds approximately 74,000 clones, with 82% as singletons. Germline CDR1 reads SGHRS; CDR2 reads YFSETQ. J gave up 9 bases and V 0 bases, and 5 bases lay outside the gene matches. The CDR3 totals 15 residues. The sequence was collected from an adult with an advanced solid tumor such as melanoma, head and neck, liver or kidney cancer. The chain is built from TRBV5-1 and TRBJ2-1; the match to TRBD2 covers 11 bases. The sample consisted of CD4+ or CD8+ T cells sorted from blood, taken in a trial of the OX40 agonist ivuxolimab. The CDR3 nucleotides read TGCGCCAGCAGCTTGGACAGCGGACTAGCGGGTGAGCAGTTCTTC. It specifies CASSLDSGLAGEQFF.